The next 27 T cell receptor beta chains were all read from a single sample in a study of CD8 T cells in ankylosing spondylitis. TCRdb reprocessed the 5' RACE reads via MiXCR and lists one record per CDR3 protein. The data contain 350,000 to 450,000 distinct CDR3 sequences, approximately 22% of them singletons. Sequencing was carried out using blood, either unsorted or a sorted T cell fraction (not recorded which). All receptors come from a male donor with ankylosing spondylitis or in good health (not recorded which).

In this sample, this clonotype turned up a few times. This chain uses TRBV12-3 or TRBV12-4 with TRBJ2-5; unclear D gene. The germline V and J ends were trimmed by 5 bases and 1 base, with 8 bases remaining between them. The CDR3 consists of 13 residues. CDR3 sequence (DNA): TGTGCCAGCAGTCAACCGCTCCAAGAGACCCAGTACTTC. It translates to CASSQPLQETQYF.

The V gene is TRBV29-1, the J gene TRBJ2-1; TRBD1 matches at 7 bases. The CDR3 covers 15 residues. Trimming cost V 4 bases and J 0 bases; bases outside gene matches: 6. Per the germline V gene, CDR1 is SQVTM and CDR2 is ANQGSEA. The CDR3 region is CSVAGGQSSYNEQFF. CDR3 in DNA: TGCAGCGTTGCAGGGGGTCAGAGCTCCTACAATGAGCAGTTCTTC.

The chain couples TRBV2 to TRBJ2-7; TRBD1 is a possible D gene (5 bases). The germline V gene encodes CDR1 SNHLY and CDR2 FYNNEI. Trimming pared 1 base from V and 0 bases from J, leaving 7 bases between. There are 14 residues in the CDR3. CDR3 DNA: TGTGCCAGCAGTGAAGGACAGAGCTCCTACGAGCAGTACTTC. The encoded protein is CASSEGQSSYEQYF.

The chain uses TRBV12-3 or TRBV12-4 and TRBJ2-3; D may correspond to TRBD1 or TRBD2 (5 bases each). V gave up 7 bases and J gave up 5 bases, with 19 bases separating them. The CDR3 extends over 15 amino acids. In DNA form, the CDR3 reads TGTGCCAGCACCCAATGGGGGTTCCGGAGAGATACGCAGTATTTT. Translated, it gives CASTQWGFRRDTQYF.

This clonotype was seen only a few times. The V call is TRBV30, the J call TRBJ1-1, with TRBD1 as a possible D gene (5 bases). The V gene's germline CDR1 is GTSNPN and CDR2 SVGIG (reference sequence). The CDR3 length is 15 residues. Trimming took off 1 base at V and 0 bases at J, with 12 bases between the two ends. The CDR3 is CAWSGGSRMNTEAFF. Written as DNA, the CDR3 is TGTGCCTGGAGTGGGGGGAGCCGCATGAACACTGAAGCTTTCTTT.

The chain has TRBV11-2 and TRBJ2-5, with D unresolved. V lost 1 base to trimming and J lost 0 bases, with 12 bases between them. This CDR3 is built from 16 residues. From germline, CDR1 is SGHAT and CDR2 FQNNGV. The CDR3, as DNA: TGTGCCAGCAGCTTAGGTCGGGCGACGTACCAAGAGACCCAGTACTTC. Amino acids: CASSLGRATYQETQYF. Full variable domain (missing parts from reference TRBV11-2 and TRBJ2-5): EAGVAQSPRYKIIEKRQSVAFWCNPISGHATLYWYQQILGQGPKLLIQFQNNGVVDDSQLPKDRFSAERLKGVDSTLKIQPAKLEDSAVYLCASSLGRATYQETQYFGPGTRLLVL.

This clonotype was seen a handful of times. The V call is TRBV29-1, the J call TRBJ2-3; either TRBD1 or TRBD2 may supply D (6 bases each). CDR1 and CDR2 (germline): SQVTM, ANQGSEA. This CDR3 spans 15 amino acids. V dropped 7 bases and J dropped 0 bases, with 17 bases sitting between them. CDR3 coding DNA: TGCAGCGCGGCCCCGGGGGACAAAAGCACAGATACGCAGTATTTT. It translates to CSAAPGDKSTDTQYF.

This clonotype was detected only a few times. The chain combines TRBV12-3 or TRBV12-4 with TRBJ2-1; D unresolved. CDR3 length equals 12 residues. The V end lost 6 bases, the J end lost 6 bases, and 9 bases lay between the germline ends. As DNA, the CDR3 is TGTGCCAGCAGCAAGGGTTTCAATGAGCAGTTCTTC. Translated: CASSKGFNEQFF.

This clonotype was counted between two and nine times. The chain joins TRBV5-6 to TRBJ2-2; D uncertain. Trimming stripped 0 bases from V and 1 base from J, with 7 bases between. The CDR3 is 15 residues long. CDR1 is SGHDT and CDR2 is YYEEEE in the germline V gene. CDR3 region: CASSLALENTGELFF. In nucleotides, the CDR3 is TGTGCCAGCAGCTTGGCTCTAGAGAACACCGGGGAGCTGTTTTTT.

DNA for the CDR3: TGTGCCAGCAGCTTCCTACTTAATGAAAAACTGTTTTTT. Amino acid sequence: CASSFLLNEKLFF. The rearrangement joins TRBV7-9 to TRBJ1-4; D uncertain. Trimming removed 3 bases from V and 4 bases from J, with 6 bases in between. This CDR3 has 13 residues. Germline assignment: CDR1 SEHNR and CDR2 FQNEAQ (reference sequence).

For the CDR3, the DNA is TGTGCCAGCAGCTTATCTTTCTCGGGCGAAGCTTTCTTT. Translated: CASSLSFSGEAFF. The gene calls are TRBV11-2 and TRBJ1-1; no definite D call. Trimming left V 2 bases short and J 8 bases short, with 12 bases between. From germline, CDR1 is SGHAT and CDR2 FQNNGV. The CDR3 contains 13 residues.

J is TRBJ2-1 and V is TRBV11-1, with 15 bases matching TRBD2. Germline values: CDR1 SGHAT, CDR2 FQDESV (reference sequence). V dropped 7 bases and J dropped 7; count of bases not matched to a gene: 14. The CDR3 has 18 residues. The CDR3 DNA reads TGTGCCAGCACCCCTCCTCTAACCGGGACTAGCGGGGGGAATGAGCAGTTCTTC. It yields the protein CASTPPLTGTSGGNEQFF.

This clonotype was picked up one time. J is TRBJ1-5 and V is TRBV28; D is perhaps TRBD1 (6 bases). Looked up from germline, CDR1 is MDHEN and CDR2 is SYDVKM. The germline V and J ends were trimmed by 7 bases and 6 bases, with 13 bases remaining between them. The CDR3 runs to 13 residues. The DNA for the CDR3 is TGTGCCAGCATTCGGGGGGCTATTCAGCCCCAGCATTTT. Translated, it gives CASIRGAIQPQHF.

This clonotype was counted only a few times. V and J are TRBV7-8 and TRBJ2-3, with TRBD2 identical over 7 bases. The germline gives CDR1 SGHVS, CDR2 FQNEAQ. Trimming cost V 10 bases and J 3 bases; bases outside gene matches: 10. The CDR3 covers 14 residues. The CDR3 coding sequence is TGTGCCACCCAAGCGGGGAGTCGTACAGATACGCAGTATTTT. It codes for CATQAGSRTDTQYF.

As DNA, the CDR3 is TGTGCCAGCAGTCCAAGTTCGGATTCACCCCTCCACTTT. Its protein is CASSPSSDSPLHF. The gene calls are TRBV7-9 and TRBJ1-6, with D unresolved. The CDR3 extends over 13 amino acids. Germline V CDR1 and CDR2: SEHNR, FQNEAQ (reference sequence). Trimming left V 6 bases short and J 8 bases short, with 11 bases between. Based on the CDR3 plus reference TRBV7-9 and TRBJ1-6, the full variable domain is DTGVSQNPRHKITKRGQNVTFRCDPISEHNRLYWYRQTLGQGPEFLTYFQNEAQLEKSRLLSDRFSAERPKGSFSTLEIQRTEQGDSAMYLCASSPSSDSPLHFGNGTRLTVT.

The sample holds a few counts of this clonotype. J is TRBJ2-4 and V is TRBV29-1; 9 bases are a match to TRBD1. The V segment lost 1 base and the J segment 7 bases; nucleotides outside the gene matches: 5. The CDR3 runs 14 residues. The germline CDR1 and CDR2 sequences are SQVTM and ANQGSEA. The CDR3 is CSVEGTGAGNIQYF. The CDR3 DNA is TGCAGCGTTGAAGGGACAGGGGCAGGGAACATTCAGTACTTC.

This chain uses TRBV7-9 with TRBJ2-7; D unresolved. This CDR3 has 12 residues. The V end lost 3 bases, the J end lost 5 bases, and 8 bases lay between the germline ends. Germline loops: CDR1 SEHNR, CDR2 FQNEAQ (reference sequence). As DNA, the CDR3 is TGTGCCAGCAGCTTTCAGTCCGACGAGCAGTACTTC. Encoded protein: CASSFQSDEQYF. Full variable domain (remainder filled in from reference TRBV7-9 and TRBJ2-7): DTGVSQNPRHKITKRGQNVTFRCDPISEHNRLYWYRQTLGQGPEFLTYFQNEAQLEKSRLLSDRFSAERPKGSFSTLEIQRTEQGDSAMYLCASSFQSDEQYFGPGTRLTVT.

J is TRBJ2-6 and V is TRBV27, with TRBD2 matching 8 bases. The trim removed 6 bases at V and 1 base at J, leaving 17 bases unmatched. The CDR3 contains 20 residues. CDR1 is MNHEY and CDR2 is SMNVEV in the germline V gene (reference sequence). The chain's CDR3 is CASSPLTPSGHQSGANVLTF. CDR3 coding DNA: TGTGCCAGCAGCCCTCTGACCCCTAGCGGGCACCAATCTGGGGCCAACGTCCTGACTTTC.

In this sample, this clonotype turned up a few times. This rearrangement joins TRBV9 to TRBJ2-5; 7 bases agree with TRBD1. The J segment lost 5 bases and the V segment lost 0 bases, leaving 7 bases of the junction unmatched. The CDR3 contains 15 residues. CDR1 is SGDLS and CDR2 is YYNGEE in the germline V gene. CDR3 sequence: CASSVARGYVETQYF. CDR3 nucleotides: TGTGCCAGCAGCGTAGCCAGGGGGTATGTGGAGACCCAGTACTTC.

This clonotype has only a few counts. The chain joins TRBV24-1 to TRBJ2-2; possibly TRBD1 for D (5 bases). V was shortened by 8 bases and J by 6 bases, with 9 bases between the two germline ends. CDR1 and CDR2 (germline): KGHDR, SFDVKD. The length of the CDR3 is 12 residues. The CDR3 reads CATISGSGELFF. CDR3 nucleotide sequence: TGTGCCACCATCTCAGGGTCCGGGGAGCTGTTTTTT.

The chain recombines TRBV12-3 or TRBV12-4 with TRBJ2-7; D possibly corresponds to TRBD2 (5 bases). There are 15 residues in the CDR3. Trimming cost V 6 bases and J 3 bases, with 18 bases left between them. The CDR3 nucleotides read TGTGCCAGCAGCCCCCCCCGGAGGAGTTTCTACGAGCAGTACTTC. Translating gives CASSPPRRSFYEQYF.

This clonotype has only a few counts. The V gene is TRBV3-1, the J gene TRBJ1-1, with D perhaps TRBD1 (5 bases). The CDR3 sequence is 14 residues long. Trimming took off 3 bases at V and 1 base at J, with 9 bases between the two ends. The V gene's germline CDR1 is LGHDT and CDR2 YNNKEL (reference sequence). The CDR3 DNA sequence: TGTGCCAGCAGCCAGGGGGGAGGGAACACTGAAGCTTTCTTT. Translating gives CASSQGGGNTEAFF.

This chain uses TRBV7-2 with TRBJ2-1; 12 positions match TRBD1. The CDR3 has 15 residues. In germline, CDR1 is SGHTA, CDR2 FQGNSA. J gave up 7 bases and V 5 bases, and 6 bases lay outside the gene matches. The CDR3 DNA reads as TGTGCCAGCAGCCATGGGACAGGGGGCTGGAATGAGCAGTTCTTC. Translation gives CASSHGTGGWNEQFF.

The chain employs TRBV19 and TRBJ2-3; the D is unclear. Trimming pared 9 bases from V and 4 bases from J, leaving 14 bases between. CDR1 is LNHDA and CDR2 is SQIVND in the germline V gene (reference sequence). The CDR3 runs 13 residues. The CDR3 sequence is CASRPVSSDTQYF. As DNA, the CDR3 is TGTGCCAGCCGCCCGGTTAGTTCAGATACGCAGTATTTT.

DNA of the CDR3: TGTGCCAGCAGCCCTCGGGACAGGGAAAATGAGCAGTTCTTC. Protein: CASSPRDRENEQFF. The chain is built from TRBV7-9 and TRBJ2-1; 9 positions match TRBD1. V was pared by 5 bases and J by 7 bases, with 6 bases of the junction left unmatched. Germline-derived CDR1 and CDR2 are SEHNR and FQNEAQ (reference sequence). The CDR3 is 14 amino acids.

The J gene is TRBJ2-7, the V gene TRBV5-5, with D possibly being TRBD1 (6 bases). The CDR3 length is 15 residues. Trimming took off 2 bases at V and 2 bases at J, with 14 bases between the two ends. Germline CDR1 reads SGHKS; CDR2 reads YYEKEE (reference sequence). The CDR3 DNA reads as TGTGCCAGCAGCTTAACAGGGCTAATGACCTACGAGCAGTACTTC. Its protein is CASSLTGLMTYEQYF. Drawing the rest from reference TRBV5-5 and TRBJ2-7, the complete variable domain is DAGVTQSPTHLIKTRGQQVTLRCSPISGHKSVSWYQQVLGQGPQFIFQYYEKEERGRGNFPDRFSARQFPNYSSELNVNALLLGDSALYLCASSLTGLMTYEQYFGPGTRLTVT.

J is TRBJ2-1 and V is TRBV27, with 8 bases identical to TRBD1. V shed 7 bases and J 3 bases; nucleotides not matched to a gene: 14. This CDR3 has 17 residues. Germline V gives CDR1 MNHEY, CDR2 SMNVEV (reference sequence). The chain's CDR3 is CASIGYLSGQGYNEQFF. The CDR3, as DNA: TGTGCCAGCATTGGCTACTTATCAGGACAGGGCTACAATGAGCAGTTCTTC.